The 32 T cell receptor beta chains below were found in one sample sequenced in a study of T-cell memory formation after mild COVID-19. TCRdb called the 5' RACE reads again in MiXCR, with one record for every CDR3 protein. The top ten clones hold 13% of a sample with 350,000 to 450,000 distinct CDR3 sequences, under 30% of them seen once. Sequencing was carried out using PBMCs or a T cell subset sorted from them (not recorded which). The receptors derive from an adult woman who had mild COVID-19 (a few samples of this study predate the infection). Cell type and time point are not known.

This clonotype has just a few counts. The V call is TRBV7-6, the J call TRBJ1-1; D not certain. Trimming removed 1 base at V and 4 bases at J, with 10 bases between. CDR3 size: 14 residues. Germline loops: CDR1 SGHVS, CDR2 FNYEAQ. The CDR3 sequence: CASSLGGLVTEAFF. The CDR3 DNA follows: TGTGCCAGCAGCTTAGGAGGGTTGGTCACTGAAGCTTTCTTT. The full variable domain, in which reference TRBV7-6 and TRBJ1-1 provide the parts outside the CDR3, is GAGVSQSPRYKVTKRGQDVALRCDPISGHVSLYWYRQALGQGPEFLTYFNYEAQQDKSGLPNDRFSAERPEGSISTLTIQRTEQRDSAMYRCASSLGGLVTEAFFGQGTRLTVV.

The chain employs TRBV7-2 and TRBJ2-3; TRBD1 is a possible D gene (5 bases). The CDR3 is made up of 14 amino acids. The germline V gene has CDR1 SGHTA and CDR2 FQGNSA. V lost 1 base and J 10 bases, leaving 15 bases between the germline ends. The CDR3 loop reads CASSLVVQERAQYF. In nucleotides, the CDR3 is TGTGCCAGCAGCTTAGTGGTACAGGAGAGAGCGCAGTATTTT.

This clonotype turned up a few times. The chain carries TRBV25-1 and TRBJ2-3; 7 nucleotides align to TRBD2. The germline CDR1 and CDR2 sequences are MGHDK and SYGVNS. The CDR3 runs 15 residues. V gave up 6 bases and J gave up 3 bases; unmatched junction bases: 9. CDR3 loop: CASSLPKGGTDTQYF. CDR3 nucleotides: TGTGCCAGCAGCCTCCCGAAGGGAGGGACAGATACGCAGTATTTT.

This clonotype has only a few counts. The chain has TRBV12-3 or TRBV12-4 and TRBJ2-1; perhaps TRBD2 as D (7 bases). Between the trimmed V and J ends, which lost 4 bases and 7 bases, there was a span of 20 bases. The CDR3 has 16 residues. CDR3 sequence: CASSSRGAPPGNEQFF. CDR3 DNA sequence: TGTGCCAGCAGTTCTCGGGGGGCCCCCCCGGGGAATGAGCAGTTCTTC.

The chain employs TRBV12-3 or TRBV12-4 and TRBJ1-1; D ambiguous. V was shortened by 6 bases and J by 1 base, with 9 bases between the two germline ends. This CDR3 has 13 residues. CDR3 in amino acids: CASRMQANTEAFF. As DNA, the CDR3 is TGTGCCAGCAGAATGCAGGCGAACACTGAAGCTTTCTTT.

This clonotype was counted at least ten times. The chain has TRBV2 and TRBJ2-7; 11 bases are shared with TRBD2. V dropped 7 bases and J dropped 3; count of bases not matched to a gene: 8. This CDR3 has 15 amino acids. Germline CDR1 and CDR2: SNHLY and FYNNEI. CDR3 nucleotide sequence: TGTGCCAGCACAGATCTAGCGGGGGGATACTACGAGCAGTACTTC. Translated, it gives CASTDLAGGYYEQYF.

This clonotype has a handful of counts. The chain uses TRBV20-1 and TRBJ1-2, with D perhaps matching TRBD1 (6 bases). The CDR3 has 15 amino acids. With 6 bases removed from V and 0 bases from J, the gap between germline ends came to 17 bases. Germline CDR1 DFQATT, CDR2 SNEGSKA (reference sequence). The CDR3: CSASIAGGPNYGYTF. CDR3 bases: TGCAGTGCCTCTATTGCGGGGGGCCCTAACTATGGCTACACCTTC.

This clonotype was seen only a few times. The V gene is TRBV7-2, the J gene TRBJ2-1, with 15 bases identical to TRBD2. Per the germline V gene, CDR1 is SGHTA and CDR2 is FQGNSA. The CDR3 sequence is 19 residues long. V lost 5 bases, J lost 0 bases, and 8 bases stayed unmatched. DNA of the CDR3: TGTGCCAGCAGCCCGCCGGGACTAGCGGGAGGTAGCTCCTACAATGAGCAGTTCTTC. It encodes CASSPPGLAGGSSYNEQFF. Supplemented by reference TRBV7-2 and TRBJ2-1, the full variable domain reads GAGVSQSPSNKVTEKGKDVELRCDPISGHTALYWYRQSLGQGLEFLIYFQGNSAPDKSGLPSDRFSAERTGGSVSTLTIQRTQQEDSAVYLCASSPPGLAGGSSYNEQFFGPGTRLTVL.

In this sample, this clonotype turned up a few times. The J gene is TRBJ1-1, the V gene TRBV25-1; the match to TRBD1 covers 7 bases. The CDR3 has 13 residues. Trimming cost V 7 bases and J 1 base; bases outside gene matches: 3. CDR1 is MGHDK, CDR2 SYGVNS, per germline. CDR3 region: CASNRGGNTEAFF. The CDR3 DNA reads TGTGCCAGCAACAGGGGAGGGAACACTGAAGCTTTCTTT. Together with reference TRBV25-1 and TRBJ1-1, the CDR3 gives the full variable domain: EADIYQTPRYLVIGTGKKITLECSQTMGHDKMYWYQQDPGMELHLIHYSYGVNSTEKGDLSSESTVSRIRTEHFPLTLESARPSHTSQYLCASNRGGNTEAFFGQGTRLTVV.

This clonotype was counted only a few times. The chain joins TRBV7-8 to TRBJ2-5, with 12 bases matching TRBD2. The V gene's germline CDR1 is SGHVS and CDR2 FQNEAQ. With 1 base clipped from V and 8 bases from J, the junction kept 8 bases outside the gene matches. This CDR3 region has 16 residues. The CDR3 DNA sequence: TGTGCCAGCAGCTTAGAATTGCTAGCGGGGGGGAACACCCAGTACTTC. Protein product: CASSLELLAGGNTQYF.

This chain connects TRBV5-4 to TRBJ2-5, with 8 bases identical to TRBD2. With 0 bases clipped from V and 6 bases from J, the junction kept 7 bases outside the gene matches. Germline-derived CDR1 and CDR2 are SGHNT and YYREEE (reference sequence). This CDR3 has 15 amino acids. For the CDR3, the DNA is TGTGCCAGCAGCTTGGACGGGGGGGCCGGGAAGACCCAGTACTTC. It yields the protein CASSLDGGAGKTQYF.

The V call is TRBV9, the J call TRBJ2-1; 10 bases align to TRBD2. Germline CDR1 and CDR2: SGDLS and YYNGEE. CDR3 length: 13 amino acids. Germline trimming cut 3 bases from V and 8 bases from J; bases unmatched to any gene: 2. CDR3 protein: CASSAGTSDEQFF. DNA of the CDR3: TGTGCCAGCAGCGCTGGGACTAGCGATGAGCAGTTCTTC.

This clonotype was observed a few times. An end of the junction does not agree with germline; a read error may underlie this. The chain employs TRBV10-3 and TRBJ2-7; 8 nucleotides agree with TRBD2. There are 17 residues in the CDR3. CDR1 ENHRY and CDR2 SYGVKD come from the germline V gene. The CDR3 DNA follows: TGTGCCATCAGTGATTCGGTCCTCAGGAGCGGGAGAACGGGGTCGGACTTC. Its protein is CAISDSVLRSGRTGSDF.

The chain carries TRBV6-2 or TRBV6-3 and TRBJ2-1, with D uncertain. With 5 bases removed from V and 6 bases from J, the gap between germline ends came to 14 bases. CDR1 is MNHEY, CDR2 SVGEGT, per germline. This CDR3 has 14 residues. The chain's CDR3 is CASSKDGVSNEQFF. CDR3 coding DNA: TGTGCCAGCAGTAAAGATGGAGTCAGCAATGAGCAGTTCTTC.

J is TRBJ2-3 and V is TRBV7-8, with D hard to call. Trimming pared 2 bases from V and 0 bases from J, leaving 12 bases between. This CDR3 comprises 16 residues. Germline V gene data show CDR1 as SGHVS and CDR2 as FQNEAQ. The CDR3 region has the DNA TGTGCCAGCAGCTTAAGGCGGTTAGTGAGCACAGATACGCAGTATTTT. Its protein product is CASSLRRLVSTDTQYF.

This chain joins TRBV9 and TRBJ2-1, with 7 positions matching TRBD1. This CDR3 is built from 17 residues. Germline trimming cut 0 bases from V and 0 bases from J; bases unmatched to any gene: 6. The germline V gene encodes CDR1 SGDLS and CDR2 YYNGEE. CDR3 sequence (DNA): TGTGCCAGCAGCGTAGCCGCGACAGGGACCTCCTACAATGAGCAGTTCTTC. This translates into CASSVAATGTSYNEQFF.

This clonotype was found once. This chain joins TRBV20-1 and TRBJ1-3, with a tentative D call TRBD1 (5 bases). The germline V gene encodes CDR1 DFQATT and CDR2 SNEGSKA (reference sequence). Trimming removed 5 bases at V and 0 bases at J, with 11 bases between. The CDR3 contains 14 residues. CDR3 DNA: TGCAGTGCTTATGACAGCCACTCTGGAAACACCATATATTTT. Residues: CSAYDSHSGNTIYF.

V and J are TRBV20-1 and TRBJ1-1; 9 positions match TRBD1. The V and J ends lost 1 base and 0 bases, in that order; junction bases with no gene match: 3. This CDR3 contains 15 residues. Germline assignment: CDR1 DFQATT and CDR2 SNEGSKA (reference sequence). CDR3 amino acids: CSARGHRGLNTEAFF. The CDR3 coding sequence is TGCAGTGCTAGAGGGCACAGGGGGCTGAACACTGAAGCTTTCTTT.

The chain recombines TRBV30 with TRBJ2-3, with 9 bases aligning to TRBD2. The junction had 5 bases not matched to a gene; V was cut back by 4 bases and J by 6 bases. Per germline, CDR1 GTSNPN and CDR2 SVGIG (reference sequence). The CDR3 is made up of 13 amino acids. This CDR3 reads CAWTAGGRDTQYF. DNA for the CDR3: TGTGCCTGGACGGCGGGGGGGCGGGATACGCAGTATTTT.

The chain employs TRBV10-3 and TRBJ2-2; possibly TRBD1 or TRBD2 for D (5 bases each). V was cut by 3 bases and J by 0 bases, with 11 bases left in between. This CDR3 is 16 amino acids long. CDR1 and CDR2 from the germline V gene are ENHRY and SYGVKD. The chain's CDR3 is CAISDPGTTNTGELFF. The DNA of the CDR3 is TGTGCCATCAGTGACCCCGGGACCACGAACACCGGGGAGCTGTTTTTT.

This clonotype occurred a few times. The chain is built from TRBV18 and TRBJ2-5, with no clear D. Germline CDR1 is KGHSH and CDR2 is LQKENI. Trimming stripped 5 bases from V and 5 bases from J, with 21 bases between. CDR3 length equals 16 residues. CDR3 nucleotide sequence: TGTGCCAGCTCAGAAGGGATGGACGTATTTATGGAGACCCAGTACTTC. This sequence encodes CASSEGMDVFMETQYF.

The chain is built from TRBV5-6 and TRBJ1-6; D not resolved. The ends were cut back, 0 bases at V and 10 bases at J, with 11 bases in the middle. The V gene's germline CDR1 is SGHDT and CDR2 YYEEEE. The length of the CDR3 is 14 residues. This CDR3 is CASSLGQKVSPLHF. For the CDR3, the DNA is TGTGCCAGCAGCTTGGGCCAGAAAGTCTCACCCCTCCACTTT.

The chain links TRBV7-9 to TRBJ2-7; 7 bases align to TRBD2. This CDR3 contains 14 residues. V was pared by 7 bases and J by 1 base, with 7 bases of the junction left unmatched. The germline gives CDR1 SEHNR, CDR2 FQNEAQ (reference sequence). This CDR3 is CASNPWGGSYEQYF. CDR3 DNA: TGTGCCAGCAACCCATGGGGGGGTTCCTACGAGCAGTACTTC.

J is TRBJ2-1 and V is TRBV12-3 or TRBV12-4; D may be TRBD1 or TRBD2 (6 bases each). Trimming took off 4 bases at V and 1 base at J, with 17 bases between the two ends. The CDR3 is made up of 17 amino acids. The CDR3 sequence: CASSWSLATGSYNEQFF. In DNA form, the CDR3 reads TGTGCCAGCAGTTGGTCCCTAGCGACAGGTTCCTACAATGAGCAGTTCTTC.

The J gene is TRBJ1-1, the V gene TRBV7-3, with D perhaps matching TRBD1 (5 bases). V gave up 5 bases and J gave up 1 base, with 11 bases separating them. The CDR3 is 14 residues long. Germline CDR1 and CDR2: SGHTA and FQGTGA. CDR3 in amino acids: CASSAGLANTEAFF. Written as DNA, the CDR3 is TGTGCCAGCAGCGCAGGGTTGGCGAACACTGAAGCTTTCTTT.

This clonotype has more than one count but fewer than ten. V gene TRBV6-5 combines with J gene TRBJ2-6; D is unclear. V lost 6 bases and J lost 0, with 15 bases in between. Germline loops: CDR1 MNHEY, CDR2 SVGAGI. This CDR3 has 17 amino acids. The chain's CDR3 is CASSRIVPVSGANVLTF. The DNA of the CDR3 is TGTGCCAGCAGCCGTATAGTCCCTGTCTCTGGGGCCAACGTCCTGACTTTC.

The genes are TRBV3-1 and TRBJ2-3; 10 nucleotides align to TRBD2. Germline V lookup: CDR1 LGHDT, CDR2 YNNKEL (reference sequence). This CDR3 has 20 amino acids. The ends lost 3 bases at V and 6 bases at J; junction bases unmatched: 21. CDR3 nucleotide sequence: TGTGCCAGCAGCCATTACTTTGGGGCTAAAGCGGGGGGGGCCGTTGATACGCAGTATTTT. The encoded protein is CASSHYFGAKAGGAVDTQYF.

The chain carries TRBV18 and TRBJ2-7, with 7 bases aligning to TRBD1. Unmatched junction bases numbered 3, after V lost 1 base and J lost 0 bases. The CDR3 spans 15 residues. Germline CDR1 and CDR2: KGHSH and LQKENI. In DNA, the CDR3 is TGTGCCAGCTCACCACGTGGGACAGCCTCCTACGAGCAGTACTTC. This sequence encodes CASSPRGTASYEQYF.

This clonotype came up a few times. The rearrangement links TRBV7-2 to TRBJ2-2; D not resolved. Germline V gives CDR1 SGHTA, CDR2 FQGNSA. Trimming shortened V by 0 bases and J by 5 bases, and 10 bases separated the two germline ends. The CDR3 contains 15 residues. In nucleotides, the CDR3 is TGTGCCAGCAGCTTAGCAGGAACGAGGACCGGGGAGCTGTTTTTT. Its translation: CASSLAGTRTGELFF.

This clonotype was recorded many times. This chain joins TRBV4-2 and TRBJ2-1; possible D gene TRBD2, 7 bases. Between the trimmed V and J ends, which lost 4 bases and 0 bases, there was a span of 19 bases. The CDR3 is 18 amino acids. Per the germline V gene, CDR1 is LGHNA and CDR2 is YNFKEQ. The CDR3: CASSRGLSGDGSYNEQFF. The CDR3 region has the DNA TGTGCCAGCAGCCGGGGGCTAAGCGGGGATGGCTCCTACAATGAGCAGTTCTTC.

V and J are TRBV12-3 or TRBV12-4 and TRBJ1-1; D is unclear. V lost 5 bases, J lost 4 bases, and 14 bases lay in between. This CDR3 contains 14 residues. As DNA, the CDR3 is TGTGCCAGCAGTACCAGGAATTTGCCCACTGAAGCTTTCTTT. Its translation: CASSTRNLPTEAFF.

This clonotype occurred a few times. V gene TRBV20-1 combines with J gene TRBJ2-2; tentative D call: TRBD2 (8 bases). The germline V gene has CDR1 DFQATT and CDR2 SNEGSKA (reference sequence). The CDR3 has 17 residues. V lost 0 bases to trimming and J lost 3 bases, with 17 bases between them. The DNA of the CDR3 is TGCAGTGCTAGAGATACCAGGGGGACTAGATACACCGGGGAGCTGTTTTTT. Residues: CSARDTRGTRYTGELFF.